The 5 T cell receptor beta chains below were found in one sample sequenced in a study of identical twins. MiXCR, applied by TCRdb to the 5' RACE reads, yields one record per CDR3 protein. This sample has fewer than 550,000 distinct CDR3 sequences; 14% occur once, and the top ten carry approximately 0.98%. The data were also submitted as part of a second study, on yellow fever vaccine responses in identical twins.

The sample consisted of CD4+ T cells sorted from blood. The receptor source for this set is a woman younger than 30 in good health.

This clonotype came up many times. The rearrangement joins TRBV12-3 or TRBV12-4 to TRBJ2-7, with 9 bases fitting TRBD1. The length of the CDR3 is 15 residues. The V and J ends lost 6 bases and 0 bases, in that order; junction bases with no gene match: 6. CDR3 sequence: CASRPQGAISYEQYF. The CDR3 DNA reads TGTGCCAGCAGACCACAGGGGGCGATCTCCTACGAGCAGTACTTC.

The chain employs TRBV10-3 and TRBJ2-7; 8 bases fit TRBD2. This CDR3 is 14 amino acids long. In germline, CDR1 is ENHRY, CDR2 SYGVKD. V gave up 4 bases and J gave up 6 bases; unmatched junction bases: 8. CDR3 in DNA: TGTGCCATCAGTGTAGCGGGGTCGGAGGGCGAGCAGTACTTC. It yields the protein CAISVAGSEGEQYF.

This chain uses TRBV30 with TRBJ1-2, with D tentatively TRBD1 (5 bases). Trimming removed 4 bases from V and 1 base from J, with 19 bases in between. The CDR3 covers 16 residues. Germline values: CDR1 GTSNPN, CDR2 SVGIG (reference sequence). DNA for the CDR3: TGTGCCTGGACTCCCATCTCAGGGAGGGGTAACTATGGCTACACCTTC. This codes for CAWTPISGRGNYGYTF.

This clonotype showed up many times. Relative to the germline gene, one junction end is altered; a read error may explain this. The rearrangement links TRBV7-7 to TRBJ2-1; D is unresolved. This CDR3 region has 14 residues. Germline V gene data show CDR1 as SSHAT and CDR2 as FNYEAQ (reference sequence). The CDR3 reads CASSLAGPTNEQFF. The CDR3 DNA follows: TGTGCTAGCAGCTTAGCAGGTCCTACCAATGAGCAGTTCTTC.

V and J are TRBV5-1 and TRBJ1-1, with 7 bases identical to TRBD1. From germline, CDR1 is SGHRS and CDR2 YFSETQ. J was trimmed by 0 bases and V by 3 bases; bases with no gene match: 8. This CDR3 is 16 amino acids long. CDR3 amino acids: CASSSSRQGVNTEAFF. DNA for the CDR3: TGCGCCAGCAGCTCTAGCCGACAGGGAGTGAACACTGAAGCTTTCTTT.